Included here is one T cell receptor beta chain sequence, with context. As yet, its antigen is unknown. Method: immunoSEQ multiplex PCR; TCRdb's copy keeps in-frame clones and lacks some. The sample shows about 3,300 clones, around 81% of them seen only once. The data belong to a study of T cell therapy after organ transplantation. As for time point: 4-8 weeks after completion of therapy. Trimming took off 4 bases at V and 0 bases at J, with 12 bases between the two ends. The CDR3 spans 15 residues. Germline values: CDR1 MGHRA, CDR2 YSYEKL. Material: CD8+ T cells from blood, obtained after autologous CMV-specific T cell therapy. The sequence was obtained from a human patient who had received a solid organ transplant and had CMV disease. The graft donor may be the source of some T cells. The J gene is TRBJ1-2, the V gene TRBV4-1; possible D gene TRBD1, 6 bases. DNA for the CDR3: TGCGCCAGCAGCCGGAACAGGGAACCTAACTATGGCTACACCTTC. Amino acids: CASSRNREPNYGYTF.